This passage covers 18 T cell receptor beta chains from one sample sequenced in a study of cytomegalovirus exposure and HLA in healthy donors. 13 Jbeta primers and 60 Vbeta primers were used for the PCR. Generated by immunoSEQ multiplex PCR, the TCRdb table keeps only in-frame clones and is missing some. The top ten clones hold about 4.7% of a sample with over 20,000 clones, around 70% of them seen once. Sequencing was performed on PBMCs. The receptors were gathered from a woman aged 50 to 65 in good health and CMV-seronegative.

The V call is TRBV4-1, the J call TRBJ2-7, with TRBD1 identical over 8 bases. Per the germline V gene, CDR1 is MGHRA and CDR2 is YSYEKL. The CDR3 consists of 15 residues. V shed 3 bases and J 4 bases; nucleotides not matched to a gene: 8. The CDR3 protein is CASSQFQGQGYEQYF. CDR3 in DNA: TGCGCCAGCAGCCAGTTCCAAGGACAGGGTTACGAGCAGTACTTC.

The chain employs TRBV29-1 and TRBJ1-1, with a tentative D call TRBD1 (6 bases). The CDR3 consists of 14 residues. Germline values: CDR1 SQVTM, CDR2 ANQGSEA. Deletions cut 7 bases from V and 6 bases from J, with 21 bases between. The CDR3 DNA reads TGCAGCGCCCGAAAGGGGGAGGGTGTCGCTGAAGCTTTCTTT. Its translation is CSARKGEGVAEAFF.

The chain uses TRBV4-1 and TRBJ1-2; TRBD1 agrees at 7 bases. This CDR3 comprises 16 residues. The junction had 8 bases not matched to a gene; V was cut back by 4 bases and J by 0 bases. From germline, CDR1 is MGHRA and CDR2 YSYEKL. CDR3 protein: CASSRGQDLANYGYTF. In DNA form, the CDR3 reads TGCGCCAGCAGCCGTGGACAGGATTTAGCTAACTATGGCTACACCTTC.

The genes are TRBV7-9 and TRBJ1-4, with 7 bases that match TRBD1. Per germline, CDR1 SEHNR and CDR2 FQNEAQ (reference sequence). The CDR3 consists of 14 residues. The junction had 3 bases not matched to a gene; V was cut back by 0 bases and J by 8 bases. This CDR3 is CASSLAGGGEKLFF. The CDR3 nucleotides are TGTGCCAGCAGCTTAGCAGGGGGCGGCGAAAAACTGTTTTTT.

The chain employs TRBV6-1 and TRBJ1-5, with D possibly TRBD1 on 6 matching bases. The ends were cut back, 10 bases at V and 6 bases at J, with 19 bases in the middle. CDR1 and CDR2 (germline): MNHNS, SASEGT. The CDR3 has 14 residues. The CDR3 is CATDSGVSGQPQHF. The CDR3 DNA sequence: TGTGCCACCGACTCAGGGGTTTCGGGTCAGCCCCAGCATTTT.

The chain employs TRBV5-1 and TRBJ1-1; perhaps TRBD1 as D (6 bases). With 4 bases removed from V and 11 bases from J, the gap between germline ends came to 18 bases. Looked up from germline, CDR1 is SGHRS and CDR2 is YFSETQ. This CDR3 contains 13 residues. The CDR3: CASSTGKGSGAFF. Here the CDR3 DNA reads TGCGCCAGCAGCACAGGGAAGGGTTCGGGGGCTTTCTTT.

The chain recombines TRBV6-6 with TRBJ1-2, with a possible D match to TRBD1 (6 bases). Between the trimmed V and J ends, which lost 6 bases and 4 bases, there was a span of 12 bases. The germline CDR1 and CDR2 sequences are MNHNY and SVGAGI (reference sequence). There are 13 residues in the CDR3. The CDR3 DNA follows: TGTGCCAGCAGCCCGGGACACATCTATGGCTACACCTTC. It yields the protein CASSPGHIYGYTF.

The chain uses TRBV5-1 and TRBJ2-3; 7 nucleotides agree with TRBD2. CDR3 size: 16 residues. The V segment lost 1 base and the J segment 5 bases; nucleotides outside the gene matches: 10. Germline V gives CDR1 SGHRS, CDR2 YFSETQ. CDR3 protein: CASSLKAGRELDTQYF. CDR3 in DNA: TGCGCCAGCAGCTTGAAGGCAGGGAGGGAGCTAGATACGCAGTATTTT.

The chain joins TRBV7-8 to TRBJ1-2, with D tentatively TRBD1 (6 bases). The CDR3 consists of 14 residues. The germline V gene has CDR1 SGHVS and CDR2 FQNEAQ. Trimming pared 2 bases from V and 4 bases from J, leaving 11 bases between. CDR3 in DNA: TGTGCCAGCAGCTTAAGCCGGACAGCCTATGGCTACACCTTC. This sequence encodes CASSLSRTAYGYTF. The full variable domain, rest sourced from reference TRBV7-8 and TRBJ1-2, is GAGVSQSPRYKVAKRGQDVALRCDPISGHVSLFWYQQALGQGPEFLTYFQNEAQLDKSGLPSDRFFAERPEGSVSTLKIQRTQQEDSAVYLCASSLSRTAYGYTFGSGTRLTVV.

A single count supports this clone. The CDR3 DNA reads as TGTGCCAGCAGCGTAGCTACAGTCAATGAAAAACTGTTTTTT. As protein: CASSVATVNEKLFF. V and J are TRBV9 and TRBJ1-4; no clear D. The V gene lost 0 bases and the J gene lost 5 bases, with 8 bases spanning the gap. From germline, CDR1 is SGDLS and CDR2 YYNGEE. The CDR3 runs 14 residues.

J is TRBJ2-1 and V is TRBV6-1, with TRBD2 matching 11 bases. After removal of 9 bases from V and 6 bases from J, the junction contained 4 bases not matched to a gene. This CDR3 spans 13 amino acids. CDR1 is MNHNS, CDR2 SASEGT, per germline. The CDR3 here is CASSGGDTNEQFF. DNA of the CDR3: TGTGCCAGTAGCGGGGGGGACACCAATGAGCAGTTCTTC.

CDR3 residues: CASSSSGVAETQYF. CDR3 DNA: TGCGCCAGCAGTTCTAGCGGGGTCGCAGAGACCCAGTACTTC. This sequence joins TRBV10-2 and TRBJ2-5, with TRBD2 matching 9 bases. V was pared by 5 bases and J by 4 bases, with 5 bases of the junction left unmatched. CDR3 length: 14 residues. Germline CDR1 reads WSHSY; CDR2 reads SAAADI.

CDR3 DNA sequence: TGTGCCAGCAGTGACTCAAGGGGCTATGGCTACACCTTC. Its translation is CASSDSRGYGYTF. The rearrangement uses TRBV2 and TRBJ1-2; D possibly corresponds to TRBD1 (5 bases). Germline CDR1 and CDR2: SNHLY and FYNNEI. V lost 3 bases and J 4 bases, leaving 9 bases between the germline ends. The CDR3 consists of 13 residues. Supplemented by reference TRBV2 and TRBJ1-2, the full variable domain reads EPEVTQTPSHQVTQMGQEVILRCVPISNHLYFYWYRQILGQKVEFLVSFYNNEISEKSEIFDDQFSVERPDGSNFTLKIRSTKLEDSAMYFCASSDSRGYGYTFGSGTRLTVV.

The CDR3 DNA reads TGTGCCACCCAGTGGAACAGGGGGCAAACAGATACGCAGTATTTT. The encoded protein is CATQWNRGQTDTQYF. The chain is built from TRBV6-5 and TRBJ2-3; 9 bases align to TRBD1. CDR1 is MNHEY, CDR2 SVGAGI, per germline. V lost 10 bases and J lost 3; bases outside the gene matches: 11. The CDR3 loop spans 15 amino acids.

This clone has just one count. The rearrangement joins TRBV29-1 to TRBJ2-5, with D hard to call. Deletions cut 3 bases from V and 5 bases from J, with 7 bases between. This CDR3 is built from 11 residues. Germline values: CDR1 SQVTM, CDR2 ANQGSEA. CDR3: CSVDGLETQYF. The CDR3 nucleotides read TGCAGCGTTGACGGGTTGGAGACCCAGTACTTC.

This chain links TRBV6-6 with TRBJ1-5, with a possible D match to TRBD1 (5 bases). This CDR3 contains 14 residues. Trimming took 2 bases from V and 2 from J, leaving 7 bases between them. Germline V gene lookup returns CDR1 MNHNY and CDR2 SVGAGI (reference sequence). The CDR3 loop reads CASSYPGGNQPQHF. The CDR3 DNA is TGTGCCAGCAGTTACCCGGGGGGCAATCAGCCCCAGCATTTT.

This clone turned up a few times. The rearrangement uses TRBV5-1 and TRBJ2-1, with TRBD1 identical over 9 bases. CDR1 and CDR2 from the germline V gene are SGHRS and YFSETQ. This CDR3 has 12 amino acids. V lost 2 bases and J lost 10; bases outside the gene matches: 1. CDR3 sequence: CASSFTGGEQFF. DNA of the CDR3: TGCGCCAGCAGCTTTACAGGGGGCGAGCAGTTCTTC.

The J gene is TRBJ2-1, the V gene TRBV5-6; 9 bases map to TRBD1. V trimming: 0 bases; J trimming: 3 bases; junction bases outside the gene matches: 1. Germline values: CDR1 SGHDT, CDR2 YYEEEE. This CDR3 has 15 residues. The CDR3 loop is CASSLAGQGYNEQFF. Written as DNA, the CDR3 is TGTGCCAGCAGCTTGGCGGGACAGGGCTACAATGAGCAGTTCTTC.